This paragraph reports one T cell receptor (beta chain). The CDR3 consists of 15 residues. V lost 0 bases and J lost 4, with 11 bases in between. Germline values: CDR1 MNHNS, CDR2 SASEGT. This sample is drawn from a study of T cell changes during pregnancy in multiple sclerosis. Sequencing was performed with immunoSEQ multiplex PCR; in TCRdb, only in-frame clones are kept and a portion is missing. The table includes tens of thousands of clones, 80% to 90% detected once. This chain connects TRBV6-1 to TRBJ2-3; D perhaps matches TRBD2 (7 bases). The starting material was CD4+ T cells from peripheral blood mononuclear cells, obtained in the first trimester of pregnancy. This receptor was identified in a female donor in good health, enrolled as a control in a pregnancy study. The CDR3 protein is CASSEAGGGPDTQYF. Written as DNA, the CDR3 is TGTGCCAGCAGTGAAGCGGGAGGGGGGCCAGATACGCAGTATTTT.